This TCR beta chain stems from a study of shared clonotypes between healthy human individuals. In the CD4+ fraction, cells were divided into CD45RA+ naive and CD45RA-negative memory subsets. The CDR3 extends over 16 amino acids. Deletions cut 0 bases from V and 0 bases from J, with 10 bases between. Per germline, CDR1 MNHEY and CDR2 SVGAGI. TCRdb's copy holds only in-frame clones and misses some; the assay was immunoSEQ multiplex PCR. This sample has roughly 1.4 million clones; just under 99% occur once, and the top ten carry 0.36%. This clone was seen only once. The J gene is TRBJ2-3, the V gene TRBV6-5; no clear D gene. The TCR sequence derives from a man aged 25-45 years in good health. The material sequenced was naive CD4+ T cells sorted from blood. The subset here: CD45RA+ positively selected. The CDR3 bases are TGTGCCAGCAGTTACTCGTCTTCAACTAGCACAGATACGCAGTATTTT. As protein: CASSYSSSTSTDTQYF.